This TCR beta chain was retrieved from a study of blood T cell repertoires in COVID-19. Study summary: The United States, Italy and Spain supplied acute and convalescent COVID-19 samples.

Losses at the gene ends were 3 bases for V and 8 bases for J; bases not matched to a gene: 4. The CDR3 has 14 residues. Germline V gene data show CDR1 as LGHNA and CDR2 as YSLEER. The repertoire was sequenced with immunoSEQ multiplex PCR; TCRdb's copy has only in-frame clones and lacks some. The sample records around 120,000 clones, about 90% being singletons. The sequenced material came from peripheral blood. The sequence was collected from an older woman with COVID-19, enrolled during active disease. J is TRBJ1-4 and V is TRBV4-3; 9 positions agree with TRBD1. The CDR3 sequence: CASSQGQGREKLFF. CDR3 nucleotides: TGCGCCAGCAGCCAGGGACAGGGTCGGGAAAAACTGTTTTTT.